This T cell receptor beta chain was identified in a study of blood T cell repertoires in COVID-19. Study in general: Nucleic acid was either cDNA or gDNA, and it came from T cells, B-cell-depleted T cells, or PBMCs.

Everyone who took part was about 18 to 90 years old, and they came from about 23 US areas. Which cohort a participant joined came from the clinical history participants gave. Cohort 3 donors counted as recovered after two negative PCRs, clearance, or resolved symptoms. TCRdb's table, derived via immunoSEQ multiplex PCR, lists solely in-frame clones and lacks some. The sample consists of about 320,000 clones, about 92% of them appearing once. Germline V gene lookup returns CDR1 SNHLY and CDR2 FYNNEI. The CDR3 runs 13 residues. V was shortened by 5 bases and J by 1 base, with 8 bases between the two germline ends.

The TCR sequence derives from a man between 60 and 75 years old who had recovered from COVID-19. Sequencing input: PBMCs or T cells enriched from blood (not recorded which). The V call is TRBV2, the J call TRBJ1-2; no clear D. CDR3 coding DNA: TGTGCCAGCAGTACCGGGATTAACTATGGCTACACCTTC. Protein product: CASSTGINYGYTF.